The 29 T cell receptor beta chains in this list originate from one sample, sequenced in a study of T cell responses to AZD1222 COVID-19 vaccine. Data came from immunoSEQ multiplex PCR; TCRdb stores just in-frame clones and leaves some out. The sample lists about 140,000 clones; approximately 95% were seen once. The material was peripheral blood, obtained on day 0 of MenACWY control vaccination. The receptors originated from an adult in good health.

The chain combines TRBV7-2 with TRBJ1-2, with D possibly being TRBD1 (5 bases). The V end was cut by 1 base, the J end by 8 bases, with 11 bases between. The CDR3 extends over 13 amino acids. Germline V gives CDR1 SGHTA, CDR2 FQGNSA. The CDR3 DNA follows: TGTGCCAGCAGCTTAGTCCCCCGGGACGGCTACACCTTC. It yields the protein CASSLVPRDGYTF.

The chain recombines TRBV30 with TRBJ2-1; possibly TRBD2 for D (6 bases). V lost 3 bases to trimming and J lost 8 bases, with 14 bases between them. The CDR3 has 13 residues. Germline V lookup: CDR1 GTSNPN, CDR2 SVGIG (reference sequence). The CDR3 nucleotides are TGTGCCTGGAGCGAGAAGCCGGGGGATGAGCAGTTCTTC. Residues: CAWSEKPGDEQFF.

The rearrangement uses TRBV24-1 and TRBJ1-1; no reliable D call. Germline CDR1 and CDR2: KGHDR and SFDVKD. This CDR3 is built from 12 residues. Trimming stripped 4 bases from V and 7 bases from J, with 9 bases between. The DNA of the CDR3 is TGTGCCACCAGTGACGTAGACGGTGAAGCTTTCTTT. It translates to CATSDVDGEAFF.

The count of this clone is one. The J gene is TRBJ1-5, the V gene TRBV24-1, with a tentative D call TRBD1 (5 bases). The germline V gene encodes CDR1 KGHDR and CDR2 SFDVKD. The CDR3 length is 13 residues. V lost 3 bases and J lost 9, with 11 bases in between. CDR3: CATSDRGPGPQHF. In DNA, the CDR3 is TGTGCCACCAGTGATCGGGGACCCGGGCCCCAGCATTTT.

This chain links TRBV9 with TRBJ1-2; TRBD1 agrees at 7 bases. The CDR3 has 13 amino acids. Germline loops: CDR1 SGDLS, CDR2 YYNGEE. With V trimmed by 5 bases and J by 8 bases, 9 bases remained unmatched. The DNA of the CDR3 is TGTGCCAGCAGTTACACAGGGGAGATGGGCTACACCTTC. Its translation: CASSYTGEMGYTF.

The chain carries TRBV3-1 (or the pseudogene TRBV3-2) and TRBJ1-3; D remains ambiguous. V was shortened by 0 bases and J by 0 bases, with 6 bases between the two germline ends. The V gene's germline CDR1 is LGHDT and CDR2 YNNKEL (reference sequence). This CDR3 has 15 amino acids. CDR3 nucleotide sequence: TGTGCCAGCAGCCAAGATCTGATCTCTGGAAACACCATATATTTT. Translated, it gives CASSQDLISGNTIYF.

A remark on this clone: This specimen includes other DNA sequences encoding the same CDR3. The J gene is TRBJ2-3, the V gene TRBV5-1, with D perhaps being TRBD1 or TRBD2 (5 bases each). The V end was cut by 0 bases, the J end by 1 base, with 9 bases between. The CDR3 sequence is 15 residues long. CDR1 SGHRS and CDR2 YFSETQ come from the germline V gene. CDR3 sequence reads: CASSLGQGGTDTQYF. Here the CDR3 DNA reads TGCGCCAGCAGCTTGGGGCAGGGAGGCACAGATACGCAGTATTTT.

The CDR3 DNA is TGTGCCTGGAAGATAGCGGGAGGGTATGAGCAGTTCTTC. Residues: CAWKIAGGYEQFF. The chain links TRBV30 to TRBJ2-1, with 11 positions matching TRBD2. The CDR3 has 13 residues. From germline, CDR1 is GTSNPN and CDR2 SVGIG (reference sequence). Losses at the gene ends were 4 bases for V and 8 bases for J; bases not matched to a gene: 4.

The chain employs TRBV24-1 and TRBJ1-2; maybe TRBD1 (6 bases). Trimming cost V 4 bases and J 5 bases, with 16 bases left between them. The V gene's germline CDR1 is KGHDR and CDR2 SFDVKD. The CDR3 is 15 residues long. The CDR3 spells CATSDPTRGEYGYTF. The CDR3 region has the DNA TGTGCCACCAGTGACCCCACGAGGGGGGAGTATGGCTACACCTTC.

The rearrangement links TRBV6-5 to TRBJ1-2; 9 nucleotides align to TRBD1. The germline V gene encodes CDR1 MNHEY and CDR2 SVGAGI. V lost 3 bases and J lost 5; bases outside the gene matches: 4. CDR3 length: 14 amino acids. The CDR3 DNA is TGTGCCAGCAGTTATCCGGACAGGGGTTATGGCTACACCTTC. It translates to CASSYPDRGYGYTF.

This chain uses TRBV18 with TRBJ1-6; D gene uncertain. The CDR3 is made up of 13 amino acids. V dropped 3 bases and J dropped 6 bases, with 6 bases sitting between them. Per germline, CDR1 KGHSH and CDR2 LQKENI. The CDR3 here is CASSPSINSPLHF. In nucleotides, the CDR3 is TGTGCCAGCTCACCGAGTATTAATTCACCCCTCCACTTT. The whole variable domain, remainder taken from reference TRBV18 and TRBJ1-6, is NAGVMQNPRHLVRRRGQEARLRCSPMKGHSHVYWYRQLPEEGLKFMVYLQKENIIDESGMPKERFSAEFPKEGPSILRIQQVVRGDSAAYFCASSPSINSPLHFGNGTRLTVT.

This chain uses TRBV4-3 with TRBJ1-1; 7 positions agree with TRBD1. V gave up 4 bases and J gave up 6 bases; unmatched junction bases: 8. CDR1 and CDR2 (germline): LGHNA, YSLEER. The CDR3 has 14 residues. The CDR3 DNA sequence: TGCGCCAGCAGCCGAACAGGGGCGTTGGCTGAAGCTTTCTTT. Its translation: CASSRTGALAEAFF.

The chain is built from TRBV7-8 and TRBJ1-6; D might be TRBD1 (6 bases). This CDR3 comprises 15 residues. Looked up from germline, CDR1 is SGHVS and CDR2 is FQNEAQ. V was cut by 9 bases and J by 3 bases, with 15 bases left in between. The CDR3 here is CASRGSGVYNSPLHF. CDR3 DNA sequence: TGTGCCAGTAGGGGGTCGGGGGTCTATAATTCACCCCTCCACTTT.

V usage is TRBV2 and J usage is TRBJ2-7, with TRBD2 identical over 14 bases. CDR1 is SNHLY, CDR2 FYNNEI, per germline. The CDR3 length is 14 residues. With V trimmed by 8 bases and J by 7 bases, 7 bases remained unmatched. The CDR3 DNA is TGTGCCAGCGCGACTAGCGGGGGGGCAAGTGAGCAGTACTTC. Protein: CASATSGGASEQYF.

The chain joins TRBV2 to TRBJ2-1; 12 nucleotides agree with TRBD2. V was pared by 7 bases and J by 15 bases, with 13 bases of the junction left unmatched. The CDR3 runs 14 residues. Germline loops: CDR1 SNHLY, CDR2 FYNNEI. DNA for the CDR3: TGTGCCAGCATCGGCGGTCTAGCGGGAGGGCCGGCGTTCTTC. Translated, it gives CASIGGLAGGPAFF.

The chain recombines TRBV30 with TRBJ1-5; D is unresolved. This CDR3 has 13 amino acids. V lost 0 bases to trimming and J lost 5 bases, with 8 bases between them. The germline V gene encodes CDR1 GTSNPN and CDR2 SVGIG (reference sequence). The CDR3 nucleotides read TGTGCCTGGAGTGTAAATGGGGATCAGCCCCAGCATTTT. Residues: CAWSVNGDQPQHF.

This clone is a singleton in its sample. This sequence joins TRBV7-9 and TRBJ2-6; the D gene could be TRBD1 or TRBD2 (5 bases each). With 5 bases removed from V and 2 bases from J, the gap between germline ends came to 19 bases. This CDR3 is 18 amino acids long. CDR1 SEHNR and CDR2 FQNEAQ come from the germline V gene (reference sequence). DNA for the CDR3: TGTGCCAGCAGCACGATCCTGGGACGGATGGCTGGGGCCAACGTCCTGACTTTC. Protein product: CASSTILGRMAGANVLTF. Variable domain in full (rest from reference TRBV7-9 and TRBJ2-6): DTGVSQNPRHKITKRGQNVTFRCDPISEHNRLYWYRQTLGQGPEFLTYFQNEAQLEKSRLLSDRFSAERPKGSFSTLEIQRTEQGDSAMYLCASSTILGRMAGANVLTFGAGSRLTVL.

The genes are TRBV30 and TRBJ1-1; weak D call: TRBD1 (6 bases). The CDR3 runs to 13 residues. Trimming shortened V by 3 bases and J by 4 bases, and 12 bases separated the two germline ends. CDR1 and CDR2 (germline): GTSNPN, SVGIG (reference sequence). CDR3 nucleotide sequence: TGTGCCTGGAGCCCAGGGGTCCGCACTGAAGCTTTCTTT. This translates into CAWSPGVRTEAFF.

The chain couples TRBV5-1 to TRBJ1-5; D is possibly TRBD1 (6 bases). Germline V gene data show CDR1 as SGHRS and CDR2 as YFSETQ. V was pared by 0 bases and J by 4 bases, with 11 bases between. The CDR3 is 15 amino acids. This CDR3 is CASSLDGQPNQPQHF. DNA of the CDR3: TGCGCCAGCAGCTTGGATGGACAGCCAAATCAGCCCCAGCATTTT.

V gene TRBV23-1 combines with J gene TRBJ2-1; D unresolved. TRBV23-1 is placed among ORFs of uncertain function. CDR3 length: 19 residues. Trimming took 0 bases from V and 2 from J, leaving 20 bases between them. The CDR3 bases are TGCGCCAGCAGTCAATCGTCCCCAAATACCAACTTAACCTACAATGAGCAGTTCTTC. Its translation is CASSQSSPNTNLTYNEQFF.

V and J are TRBV19 and TRBJ1-2, with a possible D match to TRBD1 (5 bases). The V gene's germline CDR1 is LNHDA and CDR2 SQIVND (reference sequence). V lost 6 bases to trimming and J lost 4 bases, with 12 bases between them. CDR3 length: 13 residues. The chain's CDR3 is CASSVRDFYGYTF. The CDR3 DNA reads TGTGCCAGTAGCGTCCGGGACTTCTATGGCTACACCTTC.

This clone was observed at least ten times. V and J are TRBV28 and TRBJ1-2; 11 nucleotides match TRBD1. The CDR3 totals 19 residues. Germline V lookup: CDR1 MDHEN, CDR2 SYDVKM. After removal of 6 bases from V and 0 bases from J, the junction contained 15 bases not matched to a gene. The CDR3 spells CASRTPAFSGQGANYGYTF. CDR3 nucleotide sequence: TGTGCCAGCAGAACCCCCGCTTTCTCGGGACAGGGGGCTAACTATGGCTACACCTTC.

The chain is built from TRBV7-2 and TRBJ2-1; TRBD2 matches 12 bases. The ends lost 1 base at V and 9 bases at J; junction bases unmatched: 10. This CDR3 is built from 17 residues. Germline CDR1 is SGHTA and CDR2 is FQGNSA. This chain's CDR3 is CASSLDSLAGGLGEQFF. The CDR3 DNA sequence: TGTGCCAGCAGCTTAGACTCTCTAGCGGGGGGGCTAGGTGAGCAGTTCTTC.

The CDR3 bases are TGTGCCAGCACCCTAAAAGACAGGCCGGTCACTGAAGCTTTCTTT. Protein: CASTLKDRPVTEAFF. This chain links TRBV9 with TRBJ1-1; possibly TRBD1 for D (6 bases). Germline V CDR1 and CDR2: SGDLS, YYNGEE. The CDR3 consists of 15 residues. Trimming removed 6 bases from V and 4 bases from J, with 19 bases in between.

The rearrangement joins TRBV3-1 (or the pseudogene TRBV3-2) to TRBJ2-5; TRBD1 might be the D (6 bases). This CDR3 comprises 15 residues. Germline V gene lookup returns CDR1 LGHDT and CDR2 YNNKEL (reference sequence). Deletions cut 0 bases from V and 5 bases from J, with 13 bases between. DNA of the CDR3: TGTGCCAGCAGCCAAGACAAACAGGGCTATGAGACCCAGTACTTC. This sequence encodes CASSQDKQGYETQYF.

The V and J genes are TRBV5-1 and TRBJ2-2, with TRBD2 matching over 10 bases. V lost 5 bases and J lost 1; bases outside the gene matches: 2. In germline, CDR1 is SGHRS, CDR2 YFSETQ. The CDR3 totals 15 residues. The CDR3 DNA is TGCGCCAGCAGATTAGCGGGGGGGAACACCGGGGAGCTGTTTTTT. It yields the protein CASRLAGGNTGELFF.

The chain joins TRBV11-3 to TRBJ2-7; D might be TRBD1 or TRBD2, each matching 6 bases. Trimming shortened V by 6 bases and J by 6 bases, and 12 bases separated the two germline ends. CDR3 size: 12 residues. Germline V CDR1 and CDR2: SGHNT, YENEEA. The CDR3 sequence is CASSLEGGEQYF. The CDR3 coding sequence is TGTGCCAGCAGTTTGGAGGGGGGCGAGCAGTACTTC. Complete variable domain (other parts from reference TRBV11-3 and TRBJ2-7): EAGVVQSPRYKIIEKKQPVAFWCNPISGHNTLYWYLQNLGQGPELLIRYENEEAVDDSQLPKDRFSAERLKGVDSTLKIQPAELGDSAVYLCASSLEGGEQYFGPGTRLTVT.

This clone has more than one count but fewer than ten. CDR3 sequence (DNA): TGTGCCACCAGTGATTTGCAAGGGGCTGAAGCTTTCTTT. Translated, it gives CATSDLQGAEAFF. V gene TRBV24-1 combines with J gene TRBJ1-1; D may be TRBD1 (5 bases). The CDR3 runs to 13 residues. Germline V gene sequence: CDR1 KGHDR, CDR2 SFDVKD. V gave up 0 bases and J gave up 6 bases, with 7 bases separating them.

CDR3 sequence: CASSLKNTEAFF. In DNA, the CDR3 is TGTGCCAGCAGTCTAAAGAACACTGAAGCTTTCTTT. The chain carries TRBV12-3 or TRBV12-4 and TRBJ1-1, with D uncertain. The CDR3 runs to 12 residues. Trimming pared 5 bases from V and 1 base from J, leaving 5 bases between.